These 22 T cell receptor beta chains share one sample of origin, sequenced in a study of regulatory T cells in long-lasting Graves disease. The time point denotes: newly diagnosed GD, antithyroid drugs for less than 3 months. RNA from PBMCs was the source of the TCR library. CDR3-region Arm-PCR and iRepertoire HTBI primers produced the TCR beta libraries. MiXCR, applied by TCRdb to the multiplex PCR reads, yields one record per CDR3 protein. The table lists 550,000 to 600,000 distinct CDR3 sequences, 16% of them singletons. The sample was also linked to a second study, of T cells in Graves' hyperthyroidism and ophthalmopathy.

The sequenced sample was peripheral blood mononuclear cells (PBMCs), obtained at new diagnosis, from a patient treated with antithyroid drugs. The origin of the receptors is a young man with Graves disease.

This clonotype was recorded many times. The chain couples TRBV9 to TRBJ1-1; D not certain. V shed 1 base and J shed 0 bases, with 10 bases lying between them. CDR3 length: 15 amino acids. Germline V gene lookup returns CDR1 SGDLS and CDR2 YYNGEE. DNA of the CDR3: TGTGCCAGCAGCGTAACGGCAGCAATGAACACTGAAGCTTTCTTT. This gives the protein CASSVTAAMNTEAFF.

With respect to this clonotype: With a much larger clone just one base away, this may be a read error. This chain uses TRBV25-1 with TRBJ2-3; perhaps TRBD2 as D (6 bases). Germline-derived CDR1 and CDR2 are MGHDK and SYGVNS. V was pared by 2 bases and J by 1 base, with 7 bases between. This CDR3 is built from 14 residues. CDR3 in DNA: TGTGCCAGCAGTGAAGGCGGGGGCACAGATACGCAGTATTTT. Encoded protein: CASSEGGGTDTQYF. The whole variable domain, filled in from reference TRBV25-1 and TRBJ2-3, reads EADIYQTPRYLVIGTGKKITLECSQTMGHDKMYWYQQDPGMELHLIHYSYGVNSTEKGDLSSESTVSRIRTEHFPLTLESARPSHTSQYLCASSEGGGTDTQYFGPGTRLTVL.

There are many counts of this clonotype. The J gene is TRBJ2-5, the V gene TRBV12-3 or TRBV12-4; 8 bases are a match to TRBD2. With 4 bases clipped from V and 13 bases from J, the junction kept 5 bases outside the gene matches. The CDR3 spans 11 residues. The DNA of the CDR3 is TGTGCCAGCAGTTCGGGACTAGTACGGTACTTC. This sequence encodes CASSSGLVRYF.

The chain uses TRBV7-9 and TRBJ1-1, with TRBD1 matching 7 bases. CDR1 and CDR2 (germline): SEHNR, FQNEAQ (reference sequence). This CDR3 comprises 15 residues. After removal of 5 bases from V and 3 bases from J, the junction contained 9 bases not matched to a gene. The CDR3 bases are TGTGCCAGCAGCCCCCCCAGGGGGTCGGACACTGAAGCTTTCTTT. Amino acid sequence: CASSPPRGSDTEAFF.

This clonotype appeared many times. J is TRBJ1-5 and V is TRBV27, with 7 bases matching TRBD1. The germline V gene encodes CDR1 MNHEY and CDR2 SMNVEV (reference sequence). Losses at the gene ends were 7 bases for V and 3 bases for J; bases not matched to a gene: 9. CDR3 size: 15 residues. CDR3 sequence (DNA): TGTGCCAGCACCTCGACAGGGCCCACCAATCAGCCCCAGCATTTT. Protein: CASTSTGPTNQPQHF.

There are many counts of this clonotype. CDR3 sequence reads: CASSEAPGQGLRYEQYF. The CDR3 bases are TGTGCCAGCAGTGAAGCCCCGGGACAGGGCCTTAGGTACGAGCAGTACTTC. This chain joins TRBV2 and TRBJ2-7, with TRBD1 matching 9 bases. Unmatched junction bases numbered 10, after V lost 0 bases and J lost 4 bases. The CDR3 contains 17 residues. Looked up from germline, CDR1 is SNHLY and CDR2 is FYNNEI.

This chain joins TRBV20-1 and TRBJ2-5; D gene unclear. CDR3 size: 14 residues. Germline CDR1 DFQATT, CDR2 SNEGSKA (reference sequence). V dropped 6 bases and J dropped 0 bases, with 14 bases sitting between them. CDR3 region: CSAVTSRYQETQYF. The CDR3 nucleotides are TGCAGTGCCGTCACCTCCCGGTACCAAGAGACCCAGTACTTC.

This chain joins TRBV28 and TRBJ2-5; a possible D gene is TRBD2 (6 bases). CDR3 size: 14 residues. CDR1 MDHEN and CDR2 SYDVKM come from the germline V gene. V was shortened by 7 bases and J by 7 bases, with 19 bases between the two germline ends. The CDR3 is CASTAGRQWGTQYF. CDR3 nucleotides: TGTGCCAGCACCGCGGGACGGCAGTGGGGGACCCAGTACTTC.

This clonotype has a count of ten or more. For the CDR3, the DNA is TGTGCCAGCAGTCCCGCCACAAGAAGCGGGGGCTATGGCTACACCTTC. Its protein is CASSPATRSGGYGYTF. J is TRBJ1-2 and V is TRBV27, with D maybe TRBD1 (5 bases). Germline CDR1 and CDR2: MNHEY and SMNVEV (reference sequence). This CDR3 comprises 16 residues. V lost 5 bases and J 4 bases, leaving 20 bases between the germline ends.

The chain recombines TRBV7-2 with TRBJ2-7; a possible D gene is TRBD2 (5 bases). Germline loops: CDR1 SGHTA, CDR2 FQGNSA. V was clipped by 4 bases and J by 3 bases, with 10 bases between them. The CDR3 is 13 amino acids. The CDR3 region is CASSSARGYEQYF. The CDR3 DNA is TGTGCCAGCAGCTCTGCCCGGGGCTACGAGCAGTACTTC.

This clonotype was detected only once. V is TRBV3-1 and J is TRBJ1-2, with 9 nucleotides matching TRBD1. The V gene end was trimmed by 4 bases and the J gene end by 4 bases; junction bases not matched to a gene: 7. CDR3 length: 15 amino acids. CDR1 and CDR2 from the germline V gene are LGHDT and YNNKEL (reference sequence). CDR3 loop: CASSLGTGFAYGYTF. The DNA for the CDR3 is TGTGCCAGCAGCCTTGGGACAGGGTTCGCCTATGGCTACACCTTC.

There are a few counts of this clonotype. This chain links TRBV7-9 with TRBJ2-4; weak D call: TRBD2 (7 bases). The length of the CDR3 is 19 residues. V lost 7 bases to trimming and J lost 2 bases, with 27 bases between them. Germline V gene data show CDR1 as SEHNR and CDR2 as FQNEAQ (reference sequence). The CDR3, as DNA: TGTGCCAGCATGCCGGCCCGGGGGGCGACTACAAATTCCAAAAACATTCAGTACTTC. It is translated as CASMPARGATTNSKNIQYF.

This clonotype has ten or more counts. The chain recombines TRBV27 with TRBJ2-7; possibly TRBD1 for D (5 bases). Looked up from germline, CDR1 is MNHEY and CDR2 is SMNVEV (reference sequence). Between the trimmed V and J ends, which lost 3 bases and 7 bases, there was a span of 19 bases. The CDR3 has 15 amino acids. The DNA for the CDR3 is TGTGCCAGCAGTTTTGGCAGACAGCAGGTTGAAGAGCAGTACTTC. Translated, it gives CASSFGRQQVEEQYF.

This clonotype was counted at least ten times. The chain links TRBV7-9 to TRBJ1-1; a weak D match, TRBD1 (5 bases). Germline V gene lookup returns CDR1 SEHNR and CDR2 FQNEAQ (reference sequence). Trimming cost V 1 base and J 5 bases, with 11 bases left between them. The CDR3 runs to 14 residues. CDR3 DNA: TGTGCCAGCAGCTTAGAGGGGCTTGGGACTGAAGCTTTCTTT. Amino acids: CASSLEGLGTEAFF. The full variable domain, completed using reference TRBV7-9 and TRBJ1-1, is DTGVSQNPRHKITKRGQNVTFRCDPISEHNRLYWYRQTLGQGPEFLTYFQNEAQLEKSRLLSDRFSAERPKGSFSTLEIQRTEQGDSAMYLCASSLEGLGTEAFFGQGTRLTVV.

This clonotype was counted ten times or more. This CDR3 is CASSLGLAGVEQYF. The CDR3 DNA sequence: TGTGCCAGCAGCCTGGGACTAGCGGGAGTCGAGCAGTACTTC. The rearrangement joins TRBV7-2 to TRBJ2-7, with 14 bases matching TRBD2. Trimming took 5 bases from V and 6 from J; bases not matched to a gene: 3. Per germline, CDR1 SGHTA and CDR2 FQGNSA. The CDR3 consists of 14 residues.

This clonotype turned up a few times. This rearrangement joins TRBV19 to TRBJ2-3, with a possible D match to TRBD1 (5 bases). The CDR3 has 17 residues. V lost 6 bases, J lost 2 bases, and 21 bases lay in between. Germline V lookup: CDR1 LNHDA, CDR2 SQIVND (reference sequence). CDR3 residues: CASSPKAGQGDTDTQYF. Written as DNA, the CDR3 is TGTGCCAGTAGCCCTAAGGCAGGGCAGGGTGACACAGATACGCAGTATTTT. The full variable domain, with the rest looked up from reference TRBV19 and TRBJ2-3, is DGGITQSPKYLFRKEGQNVTLSCEQNLNHDAMYWYRQDPGQGLRLIYYSQIVNDFQKGDIAEGYSVSREKKESFPLTVTSAQKNPTAFYLCASSPKAGQGDTDTQYFGPGTRLTVL.

The chain has TRBV19 and TRBJ1-5, with D possibly matching TRBD1 (5 bases). CDR1 is LNHDA and CDR2 is SQIVND in the germline V gene (reference sequence). V was pared by 5 bases and J by 2 bases, with 25 bases between. The CDR3 spans 19 residues. As DNA, the CDR3 is TGTGCCAGTAGTTTCCCGACAGATGCGACAATAGTGGGCAATCAGCCCCAGCATTTT. Its protein product is CASSFPTDATIVGNQPQHF.

This clonotype appeared once. The chain couples TRBV19 to TRBJ1-5; TRBD1 is a possible D gene (5 bases). V dropped 3 bases and J dropped 4 bases, with 22 bases sitting between them. The CDR3 length is 18 residues. The germline CDR1 and CDR2 sequences are LNHDA and SQIVND (reference sequence). The CDR3: CASSMPTTDFVGNQPQHF. Here the CDR3 DNA reads TGTGCCAGTAGTATGCCCACGACAGACTTTGTAGGGAATCAGCCCCAGCATTTT.

This clonotype showed up many times. The gene calls are TRBV27 and TRBJ2-1; D is perhaps TRBD1 (6 bases). Trimming removed 2 bases at V and 5 bases at J, with 13 bases between. This CDR3 comprises 15 residues. From germline, CDR1 is MNHEY and CDR2 SMNVEV (reference sequence). This CDR3 is CASSLRNTGNNEQFF. The CDR3 region has the DNA TGTGCCAGCAGTTTACGGAATACAGGGAACAATGAGCAGTTCTTC.

This clonotype was seen many times. This rearrangement joins TRBV11-2 to TRBJ2-1, with a weak D call TRBD2 (6 bases). Germline CDR1 reads SGHAT; CDR2 reads FQNNGV. CDR3 length equals 16 residues. Trimming removed 3 bases from V and 4 bases from J, with 16 bases in between. The CDR3 spells CASSFPPDGGYNEQFF. CDR3 coding DNA: TGTGCCAGCAGCTTTCCCCCCGACGGGGGATACAATGAGCAGTTCTTC. The whole variable domain, remainder taken from reference TRBV11-2 and TRBJ2-1, is EAGVAQSPRYKIIEKRQSVAFWCNPISGHATLYWYQQILGQGPKLLIQFQNNGVVDDSQLPKDRFSAERLKGVDSTLKIQPAKLEDSAVYLCASSFPPDGGYNEQFFGPGTRLTVL.

V usage is TRBV5-1 and J usage is TRBJ2-7; D possibly matches TRBD1 or TRBD2 (5 bases each). Per the germline V gene, CDR1 is SGHRS and CDR2 is YFSETQ. Trimming removed 0 bases at V and 2 bases at J, with 9 bases between. The CDR3 covers 14 residues. DNA for the CDR3: TGCGCCAGCAGCTTGGGGGACGGGACCTACGAGCAGTACTTC. Translation gives CASSLGDGTYEQYF.

With respect to this clonotype: Possible read error: a much larger clone is one base away. The V call is TRBV6-5, the J call TRBJ2-3, with D possibly TRBD2 on 6 matching bases. The CDR3 consists of 14 residues. Per germline, CDR1 MNHEY and CDR2 SVGAGI. CDR3 coding DNA: TGTGCCAGCGGTTATGGCGGGGGCACAGATACGCAGTATTTT. It yields the protein CASGYGGGTDTQYF.